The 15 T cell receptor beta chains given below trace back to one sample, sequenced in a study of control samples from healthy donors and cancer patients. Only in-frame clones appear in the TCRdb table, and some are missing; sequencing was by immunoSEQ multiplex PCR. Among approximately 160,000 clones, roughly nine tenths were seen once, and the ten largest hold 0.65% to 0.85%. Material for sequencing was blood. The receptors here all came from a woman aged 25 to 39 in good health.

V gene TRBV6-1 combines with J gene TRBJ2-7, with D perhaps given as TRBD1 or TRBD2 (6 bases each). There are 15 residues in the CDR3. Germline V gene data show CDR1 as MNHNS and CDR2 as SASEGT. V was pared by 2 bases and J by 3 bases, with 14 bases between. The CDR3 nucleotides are TGTGCCAGCAGTGAAAACCCGAGGGGGGTCTACGAGCAGTACTTC. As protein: CASSENPRGVYEQYF.

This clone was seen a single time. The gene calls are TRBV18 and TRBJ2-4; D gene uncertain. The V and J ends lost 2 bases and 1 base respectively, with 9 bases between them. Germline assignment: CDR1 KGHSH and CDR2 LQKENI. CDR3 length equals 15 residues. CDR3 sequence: CASSPSCRAKNIQYF. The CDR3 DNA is TGTGCCAGCTCACCAAGTTGTAGGGCCAAAAACATTCAGTACTTC.

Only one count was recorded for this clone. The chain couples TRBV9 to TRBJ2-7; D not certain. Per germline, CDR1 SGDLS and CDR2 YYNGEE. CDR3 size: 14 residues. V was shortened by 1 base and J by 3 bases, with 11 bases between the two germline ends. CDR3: CASSVTDFGYEQYF. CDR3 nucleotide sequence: TGTGCCAGCAGCGTAACAGATTTTGGCTACGAGCAGTACTTC.

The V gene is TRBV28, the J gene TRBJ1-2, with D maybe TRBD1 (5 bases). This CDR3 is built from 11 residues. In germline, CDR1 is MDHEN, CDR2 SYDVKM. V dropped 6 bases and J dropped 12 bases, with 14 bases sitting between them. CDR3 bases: TGTGCCAGCAGAATACAGGATACAGACACCTTC. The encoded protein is CASRIQDTDTF.

CDR3 protein: CASSQDDRAGTDTQYF. DNA of the CDR3: TGTGCCAGCAGCCAAGATGACAGGGCCGGCACAGATACGCAGTATTTT. The V call is TRBV14, the J call TRBJ2-3, with TRBD1 matching over 7 bases. Trimming took 0 bases from V and 1 from J; bases not matched to a gene: 4. Germline assignment: CDR1 SGHDN and CDR2 FVKESK. The length of the CDR3 is 16 residues.

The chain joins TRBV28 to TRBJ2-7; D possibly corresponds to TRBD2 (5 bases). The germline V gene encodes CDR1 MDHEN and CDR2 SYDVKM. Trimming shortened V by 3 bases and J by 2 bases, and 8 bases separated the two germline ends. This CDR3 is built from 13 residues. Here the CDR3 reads CASSLKAAYEQYF. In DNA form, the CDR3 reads TGTGCCAGCAGTTTGAAAGCGGCCTACGAGCAGTACTTC.

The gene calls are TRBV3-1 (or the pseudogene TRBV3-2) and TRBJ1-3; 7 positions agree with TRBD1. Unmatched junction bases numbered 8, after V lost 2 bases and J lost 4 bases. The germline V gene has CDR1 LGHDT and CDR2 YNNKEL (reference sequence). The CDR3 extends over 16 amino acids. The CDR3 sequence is CASSQPGGLSGNTIYF. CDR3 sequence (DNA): TGTGCCAGCAGCCAACCAGGGGGATTGAGCGGAAACACCATATATTTT.

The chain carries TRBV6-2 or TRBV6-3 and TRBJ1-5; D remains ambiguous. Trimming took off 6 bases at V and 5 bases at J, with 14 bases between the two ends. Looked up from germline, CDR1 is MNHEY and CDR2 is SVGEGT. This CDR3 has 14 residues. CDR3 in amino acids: CASSDPGSYQPQHF. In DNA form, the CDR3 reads TGTGCCAGCAGCGACCCGGGCAGTTATCAGCCCCAGCATTTT.

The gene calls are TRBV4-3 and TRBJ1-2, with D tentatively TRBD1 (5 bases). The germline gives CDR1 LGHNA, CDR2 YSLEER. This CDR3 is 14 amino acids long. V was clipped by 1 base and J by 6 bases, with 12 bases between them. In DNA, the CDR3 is TGCGCCAGCAGCCAAGCCCCCGGGACTGATGGCTACACCTTC. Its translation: CASSQAPGTDGYTF.

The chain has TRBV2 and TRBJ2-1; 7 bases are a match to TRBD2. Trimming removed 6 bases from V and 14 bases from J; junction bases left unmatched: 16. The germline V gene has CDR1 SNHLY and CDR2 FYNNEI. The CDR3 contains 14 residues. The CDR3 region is CASSGLGRVAVEFF. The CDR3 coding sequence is TGTGCCAGCAGCGGACTAGGTCGAGTGGCCGTCGAGTTCTTC.

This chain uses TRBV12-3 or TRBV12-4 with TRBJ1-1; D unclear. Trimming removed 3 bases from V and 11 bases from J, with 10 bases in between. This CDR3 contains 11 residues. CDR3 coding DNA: TGTGCCAGCAGTTTCCTCTTTGGGGCTTTCTTT. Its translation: CASSFLFGAFF.

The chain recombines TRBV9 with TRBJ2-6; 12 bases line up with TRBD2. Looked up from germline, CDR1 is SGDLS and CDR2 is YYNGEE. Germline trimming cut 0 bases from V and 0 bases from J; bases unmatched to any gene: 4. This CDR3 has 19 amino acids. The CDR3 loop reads CASSVGLAGVDSGANVLTF. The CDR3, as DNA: TGTGCCAGCAGCGTAGGACTAGCGGGAGTTGACTCTGGGGCCAACGTCCTGACTTTC.

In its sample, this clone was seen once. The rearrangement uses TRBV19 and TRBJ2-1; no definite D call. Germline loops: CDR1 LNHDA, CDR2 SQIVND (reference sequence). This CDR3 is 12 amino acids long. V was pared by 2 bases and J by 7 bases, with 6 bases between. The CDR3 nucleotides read TGTGCCAGTAGTATATTGGGGAATGAGCAGTTCTTC. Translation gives CASSILGNEQFF.

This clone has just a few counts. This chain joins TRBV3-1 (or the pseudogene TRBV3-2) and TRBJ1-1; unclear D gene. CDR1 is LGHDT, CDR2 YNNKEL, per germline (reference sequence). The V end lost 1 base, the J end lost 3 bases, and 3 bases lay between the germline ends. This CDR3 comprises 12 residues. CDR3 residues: CASSQGHTEAFF. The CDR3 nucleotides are TGTGCCAGCAGCCAAGGGCACACTGAAGCTTTCTTT.

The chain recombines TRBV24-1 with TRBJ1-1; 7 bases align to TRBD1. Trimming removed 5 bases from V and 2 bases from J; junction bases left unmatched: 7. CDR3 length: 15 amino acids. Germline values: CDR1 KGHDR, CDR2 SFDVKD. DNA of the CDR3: TGTGCCACCAGTGGGGAGACAGGGAAAAACACTGAAGCTTTCTTT. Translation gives CATSGETGKNTEAFF.